This TCR beta chain appears in the sequencing data of a study of PD-1 blockade in classical Hodgkin lymphoma. Study-level findings and limits: When set against healthy donors, newly diagnosed patients were reported to show lower baseline TCR diversity. By cycle point C4D1, TCR diversity had risen significantly in CD4+ cells (but not CD8+ cells). Lower baseline TCR diversity marked trial partial responders and progressors.

Indicated time point: cycle 4 day 1 (C4D1), after 6 weeks of nivolumab. Brentuximab vedotin exposure varied, and every patient relapsed after autologous stem cell transplantation. Complete response, partial response or progressive disease was each patient's best response. Concerning this clone: Its target is unknown.

This table comes from immunoSEQ multiplex PCR, and its TCRdb copy is limited to in-frame clones, with some not included. The sample has around 23,000 clones; around 84% are singletons. The CDR3 covers 15 residues. Germline assignment: CDR1 MDHEN and CDR2 SYDVKM. V lost 8 bases and J lost 2, with 16 bases in between. This receptor was identified in a human donor with classical Hodgkin lymphoma. This sequence joins TRBV28 and TRBJ1-3; D unclear. The sequencing used peripheral blood mononuclear cells (PBMCs), collected before the fourth cycle of nivolumab. CDR3 sequence: CASALRVPPGNTIYF. As DNA, the CDR3 is TGTGCCAGCGCCCTGCGGGTACCACCTGGAAACACCATATATTTT.